Following are 21 T cell receptor beta chains from one sample sequenced in a study of OX40 agonist ivuxolimab in advanced cancers. Sequencing was performed with immunoSEQ multiplex PCR; in TCRdb, only in-frame clones are kept and a portion is missing. The sample consists of tens of thousands of clones, around 85% of them appearing once. This specimen was CD4+ or CD8+ T cells sorted from blood, taken in a trial of the OX40 agonist ivuxolimab. Receptors were obtained from an adult with an advanced solid tumor such as melanoma, head and neck, liver or kidney cancer.

The J gene is TRBJ2-2, the V gene TRBV27; D not certain. V was shortened by 4 bases and J by 6 bases, with 12 bases between the two germline ends. The V gene's germline CDR1 is MNHEY and CDR2 SMNVEV (reference sequence). The CDR3 sequence is 14 residues long. CDR3 DNA: TGTGCCAGCAGTTCGACCGGGCTGGCCGGGGAGCTGTTTTTT. Translated, it gives CASSSTGLAGELFF.

In this sample, this clone turned up a few times. The junction differs from germline at one of its ends, possibly a read error. This chain uses TRBV7-3 with TRBJ2-2; 8 nucleotides agree with TRBD2. CDR3 length: 15 amino acids. Germline lookup yields CDR1 SGHTA and CDR2 FQGTGA. CDR3 residues: CASSVTGAGAGELFF. The DNA of the CDR3 is TGTGCCAGCAGCGTAACCGGAGCGGGGGCCGGGGAGCTGTTTTTT.

The V and J genes are TRBV19 and TRBJ1-5, with D unresolved. This CDR3 comprises 13 residues. The germline V and J ends were trimmed by 3 bases and 5 bases, with 8 bases remaining between them. Germline CDR1 LNHDA, CDR2 SQIVND (reference sequence). The CDR3 is CASSMTVDQPQHF. In DNA, the CDR3 is TGTGCCAGTAGTATGACCGTAGATCAGCCCCAGCATTTT.

DNA of the CDR3: TGTGCCAGCAGCGTAGTTCTGGGACGGCGCAATGAGCAGTTCTTC. Its translation is CASSVVLGRRNEQFF. The chain combines TRBV9 with TRBJ2-1; D is tentatively TRBD1 or TRBD2 (5 bases each). Trimming left V 0 bases short and J 6 bases short, with 13 bases between. The CDR3 is made up of 15 amino acids. Germline CDR1 is SGDLS and CDR2 is YYNGEE.

The V call is TRBV7-2, the J call TRBJ1-2; unclear D gene. The V and J ends lost 1 base and 0 bases respectively, with 6 bases between them. This CDR3 contains 14 residues. The V gene's germline CDR1 is SGHTA and CDR2 FQGNSA. Written as DNA, the CDR3 is TGTGCCAGCAGCTTAGTCGCAGCTAACTATGGCTACACCTTC. This gives the protein CASSLVAANYGYTF.

V is TRBV15 and J is TRBJ2-2; D tentatively fits TRBD1 or TRBD2 (5 bases each). Germline V gene sequence: CDR1 LNHNV, CDR2 YYDKDF (reference sequence). The CDR3 runs 16 residues. V lost 4 bases and J lost 3, with 15 bases in between. For the CDR3, the DNA is TGTGCCACCAGCATGCGAGGGGATCTAGACACCGGGGAGCTGTTTTTT. The encoded protein is CATSMRGDLDTGELFF.

The chain joins TRBV5-1 to TRBJ1-2; no definite D call. V dropped 4 bases and J dropped 3 bases, with 13 bases sitting between them. This CDR3 is built from 14 residues. In germline, CDR1 is SGHRS, CDR2 YFSETQ. CDR3 DNA sequence: TGCGCCAGCAGCCCGGACCCGGGCTACTATGGCTACACCTTC. It yields the protein CASSPDPGYYGYTF. Full variable domain (remainder filled in from reference TRBV5-1 and TRBJ1-2): KAGVTQTPRYLIKTRGQQVTLSCSPISGHRSVSWYQQTPGQGLQFLFEYFSETQRNKGNFPGRFSGRQFSNSRSEMNVSTLELGDSALYLCASSPDPGYYGYTFGSGTRLTVV.

This rearrangement joins TRBV18 to TRBJ1-2, with D perhaps TRBD1 (5 bases). CDR3 length: 13 amino acids. The V gene's germline CDR1 is KGHSH and CDR2 LQKENI. V lost 0 bases and J lost 3, with 5 bases in between. CDR3 residues: CASSPPGDYGYTF. CDR3 DNA sequence: TGTGCCAGCTCACCACCGGGGGACTATGGCTACACCTTC.

V usage is TRBV11-3 and J usage is TRBJ1-2, with a possible D match to TRBD1 (6 bases). The CDR3 has 15 amino acids. V was shortened by 5 bases and J by 6 bases, with 19 bases between the two germline ends. From germline, CDR1 is SGHNT and CDR2 YENEEA. CDR3 in amino acids: CASSLLWRGADGYTF. The CDR3 DNA follows: TGTGCCAGCAGCCTATTGTGGCGGGGGGCTGATGGCTACACCTTC.

The chain is built from TRBV2 and TRBJ1-5; D uncertain. The germline V and J ends were trimmed by 4 bases and 5 bases, with 9 bases remaining between them. This CDR3 region has 13 residues. Per germline, CDR1 SNHLY and CDR2 FYNNEI. CDR3 coding DNA: TGTGCCAGCAGTGTCGAGGTCTATCAGCCCCAGCATTTT. It translates to CASSVEVYQPQHF.

The V and J genes are TRBV9 and TRBJ1-6; D not certain. This CDR3 has 16 residues. Trimming cost V 0 bases and J 6 bases, with 13 bases left between them. Germline loops: CDR1 SGDLS, CDR2 YYNGEE. Written as DNA, the CDR3 is TGTGCCAGCAGCGTAGATTCGGGGATGGGTAATTCACCCCTCCACTTT. Encoded protein: CASSVDSGMGNSPLHF.

The chain recombines TRBV6-1 with TRBJ2-2; 7 positions agree with TRBD1. Germline V CDR1 and CDR2: MNHNS, SASEGT. V shed 2 bases, J shed 4 bases, and the junction held 1 base outside the gene matches. The CDR3 is made up of 14 amino acids. The CDR3 DNA reads as TGTGCCAGCAGTGAACAGGGGGTCACCGGGGAGCTGTTTTTT. This translates into CASSEQGVTGELFF.

The genes are TRBV4-1 and TRBJ1-3; D is undetermined. The CDR3 loop spans 17 amino acids. Trimming stripped 2 bases from V and 0 bases from J, with 14 bases between. The germline gives CDR1 MGHRA, CDR2 YSYEKL. The CDR3 sequence: CASSQNPPRYSGNTIYF. The CDR3 DNA reads as TGCGCCAGCAGCCAAAACCCCCCGCGGTACTCTGGAAACACCATATATTTT.

The V gene is TRBV18, the J gene TRBJ1-1, with 9 bases that match TRBD1. This CDR3 spans 13 amino acids. CDR1 and CDR2 from the germline V gene are KGHSH and LQKENI. Trimming at V came to 4 bases and at J to 3 bases, leaving 0 bases not matched to a gene. The CDR3 reads CASSRTGDTEAFF. In DNA form, the CDR3 reads TGTGCCAGCTCACGGACAGGGGACACTGAAGCTTTCTTT.

V is TRBV6-1 and J is TRBJ1-5; D uncertain. The CDR3 has 14 amino acids. CDR1 is MNHNS and CDR2 is SASEGT in the germline V gene. V dropped 7 bases and J dropped 1 base, with 11 bases sitting between them. As DNA, the CDR3 is TGTGCCAGCACCCAGGACGCAAGCAATCAGCCCCAGCATTTT. Its protein is CASTQDASNQPQHF.

The chain links TRBV9 to TRBJ1-1, with D perhaps matching TRBD1 (5 bases). V was shortened by 4 bases and J by 5 bases, with 21 bases between the two germline ends. CDR3 length: 16 amino acids. CDR1 is SGDLS, CDR2 YYNGEE, per germline. CDR3 DNA sequence: TGTGCCAGCAGCCCGCGAGACCCCGCCTGGGGGACTGAAGCTTTCTTT. Translated, it gives CASSPRDPAWGTEAFF.

The chain joins TRBV18 to TRBJ1-5; no reliable D call. The CDR3 spans 13 residues. V gave up 4 bases and J gave up 4 bases, with 8 bases separating them. Germline CDR1 KGHSH, CDR2 LQKENI. CDR3 DNA: TGTGCCAGCTCACGCTTACCAAATCAGCCCCAGCATTTT. Translation: CASSRLPNQPQHF.

This clone was seen a few times. V is TRBV19 and J is TRBJ1-4; D gene uncertain. The V end lost 9 bases, the J end lost 6 bases, and 14 bases lay between the germline ends. Germline CDR1 is LNHDA and CDR2 is SQIVND (reference sequence). The CDR3 contains 13 residues. In DNA, the CDR3 is TGTGCCAGAATTCCCGGCGGAGATGAAAAACTGTTTTTT. It yields the protein CARIPGGDEKLFF.

This clone was recorded at least ten times. CDR3 coding DNA: TGCGCCAGCAGCTTAATCCCAGGAGCTAATGAAAAACTGTTTTTT. Translated, it gives CASSLIPGANEKLFF. The chain recombines TRBV5-1 with TRBJ1-4; D call uncertain. V was shortened by 2 bases and J by 3 bases, with 11 bases between the two germline ends. Germline assignment: CDR1 SGHRS and CDR2 YFSETQ. CDR3 length: 15 residues.

The chain carries TRBV5-1 and TRBJ2-1, with D possibly matching TRBD1 (6 bases). The CDR3 has 16 residues. V dropped 6 bases and J dropped 8 bases, with 24 bases sitting between them. Germline V gene sequence: CDR1 SGHRS, CDR2 YFSETQ. CDR3 DNA: TGCGCCAGCACGAGGGTAGGATCCTTACAGGGCGATGAGCAGTTCTTC. Translation: CASTRVGSLQGDEQFF.

V gene TRBV30 combines with J gene TRBJ2-7, with 9 nucleotides matching TRBD2. V was pared by 0 bases and J by 1 base, with 4 bases of the junction left unmatched. The CDR3 has 15 residues. CDR1 is GTSNPN and CDR2 is SVGIG in the germline V gene (reference sequence). CDR3: CAWSVGREGSYEQYF. The CDR3 coding sequence is TGTGCCTGGAGTGTCGGGCGGGAGGGATCCTACGAGCAGTACTTC.